The present T cell receptor (beta chain) was sequenced within a study of regulatory T cells in long-lasting Graves disease. For the study at large: Graves' patients with a new diagnosis had received antithyroid drugs under 3 months.

Time point denoted: newly diagnosed GD, antithyroid drugs for less than 3 months. RNA isolated from PBMCs was used to make the TCR library. Note on this clonotype: Its target is not known.

Germline V gene lookup returns CDR1 ENHRY and CDR2 SYGVKD. The CDR3 is 14 amino acids. The junction had 8 bases not matched to a gene; V was cut back by 6 bases and J by 7 bases. Building the TCR beta libraries relied on iRepertoire HTBI primers, and CDR3 regions underwent Arm-PCR. In the authors' workflow: Samples jointly harbored 62 TRBV and 14 to 15 TRBJ segments. Each CDR3 protein is one row after TCRdb ran MiXCR on the multiplex PCR reads. The V and J calls reflect TCRdb's pipeline rather than the authors' work. The repertoire holds a few hundred thousand distinct CDR3 sequences, with about an eighth as singletons. Whole-study results and caveats: Newly diagnosed Graves' patients exceeded persistent ones in TCR diversity.

These same data were also listed under a study on T cells in Graves' hyperthyroidism and ophthalmopathy. This second study says: Hyperthyroidism had been newly diagnosed in patients aged 18 to 65, and its duration was under 2 months.

This material consisted of peripheral blood mononuclear cells (PBMCs), taken at new diagnosis, from a patient treated with antithyroid drugs. The clonotype was recovered from a young woman with Graves disease. The genes are TRBV10-3 and TRBJ2-1; 8 bases match TRBD1. The CDR3 loop reads CAISKDRVGNEQFF. DNA for the CDR3: TGTGCCATCAGCAAGGACAGGGTTGGGAATGAGCAGTTCTTC.